The present T cell receptor beta chain was sequenced within a study of cytomegalovirus exposure and HLA in healthy donors. The count of this clone is one. Germline V lookup: CDR1 MDHEN, CDR2 SYDVKM. The CDR3 sequence is 12 residues long. The ends were cut back, 6 bases at V and 2 bases at J, with 7 bases in the middle. PCR primers comprised 60 Vbeta and 13 Jbeta primers. Repertoires were generated with immunoSEQ multiplex PCR, while TCRdb's copy carries only in-frame clones and drops some. Of roughly 190,000 clones in the sample, almost 80% are singletons; the top ten hold 1.6%. This TCR was recovered from a woman younger than 35 in good health and CMV-seronegative. Sequenced input: PBMCs. The chain recombines TRBV28 with TRBJ1-2; D not certain. CDR3 sequence reads: CASRRRNYGYTF. CDR3 in DNA: TGTGCCAGCAGGAGGCGGAACTATGGCTACACCTTC.